This T cell receptor (beta chain) was found in a study of blood T cell repertoires in COVID-19. V was shortened by 5 bases and J by 7 bases, with 11 bases between the two germline ends. This CDR3 spans 12 amino acids. Looked up from germline, CDR1 is LNHDA and CDR2 is SQIVND (reference sequence). Libraries were prepared by immunoSEQ multiplex PCR; TCRdb keeps only in-frame clonotypes and omits some of them. The data show 200,000 or so clones, with around 86% seen just once and more than 3.5% held by the top ten. The sample comprised PBMCs or T cells enriched from blood (not recorded which). J is TRBJ1-1 and V is TRBV19; tentative D call: TRBD1 (5 bases). The clonotype comes from a woman in her 40s with acute COVID-19. The CDR3 spells CASSASGYEAFF. The DNA of the CDR3 is TGTGCCAGTAGTGCTTCAGGGTATGAAGCTTTCTTT.